Many counts were recorded for the clone carrying this TCR beta chain. Germline V gene lookup returns CDR1 KGHSH and CDR2 LQKENI. Trimming cost V 3 bases and J 5 bases, with 8 bases left between them. This CDR3 comprises 12 residues. The sample originates from a study of blood T cell repertoires in COVID-19. Libraries were prepared by immunoSEQ multiplex PCR; TCRdb keeps only in-frame clonotypes and omits some of them. The table has some 250,000 clones, roughly 84% seen once. This clonotype originated in a woman between 18 and 30 years old with acute or convalescent COVID-19. The chain uses TRBV18 and TRBJ2-7; no clear D. Sequencing was performed on peripheral blood. The DNA for the CDR3 is TGTGCCAGCTCACCGGGCACTGACGAGCAGTACTTC. Encoded protein: CASSPGTDEQYF.